These 21 T cell receptor beta chains came from one sample sequenced in a study of technical replicates of blood from several donors. Assay: immunoSEQ multiplex PCR; the TCRdb copy retains only in-frame clones and omits some. Of approximately 76,000 clones in the sample, 90% to 95% were seen once. Sequencing was performed on T cells isolated from PBMCs. All receptors derive from a human donor in good health.

This chain connects TRBV28 to TRBJ2-6, with D possibly matching TRBD1 (7 bases). The CDR3 spans 15 residues. Trimming pared 5 bases from V and 1 base from J, leaving 9 bases between. Germline values: CDR1 MDHEN, CDR2 SYDVKM. CDR3 nucleotide sequence: TGTGCCAGCAGTCCAGGGGGGTCTGGGGCCAACGTCCTGACTTTC. Protein: CASSPGGSGANVLTF.

This clone was picked up a small number of times. Different DNA sequences within this sample yield the same CDR3. The rearrangement joins TRBV9 to TRBJ1-1; maybe TRBD1 (6 bases). Germline values: CDR1 SGDLS, CDR2 YYNGEE. The V end lost 4 bases, the J end lost 1 base, and 11 bases lay between the germline ends. The CDR3 has 14 residues. This CDR3 is CASSPRTANTEAFF. The CDR3 nucleotides are TGTGCCAGCAGCCCCCGGACAGCGAACACTGAAGCTTTCTTT.

This chain joins TRBV4-2 and TRBJ2-1; the D gene is possibly TRBD1 (5 bases). CDR3 size: 12 residues. The germline V gene has CDR1 LGHNA and CDR2 YNFKEQ. V lost 1 base to trimming and J lost 7 bases, with 5 bases between them. The CDR3 region has the DNA TGTGCCAGCAGCCAAGGGACAAATGAGCAGTTCTTC. Encoded protein: CASSQGTNEQFF.

The rearrangement joins TRBV7-9 to TRBJ2-7; 9 bases are shared with TRBD1. CDR1 SEHNR and CDR2 FQNEAQ come from the germline V gene (reference sequence). J lost 3 bases, V lost 4 bases, and 7 bases had no gene match. This CDR3 is built from 15 residues. CDR3 nucleotide sequence: TGTGCCAGCAGCTGGGGACAGGGAATTTTCTACGAGCAGTACTTC. Its protein product is CASSWGQGIFYEQYF.

The chain is built from TRBV10-1 and TRBJ2-7; tentative D call: TRBD1 (6 bases). Germline CDR1 WNHNN, CDR2 SYGVQD (reference sequence). The germline V and J ends were trimmed by 3 bases and 2 bases, with 8 bases remaining between them. The CDR3 consists of 13 residues. CDR3 nucleotides: TGCGCCAGCAGTGACGACAGGACCTACGAGCAGTACTTC. Translation: CASSDDRTYEQYF.

This chain links TRBV7-6 with TRBJ2-1; 7 positions agree with TRBD2. The CDR3 has 15 amino acids. Germline V gene sequence: CDR1 SGHVS, CDR2 FNYEAQ. The ends lost 5 bases at V and 3 bases at J; junction bases unmatched: 7. CDR3 protein: CASSLGLGDYNEQFF. CDR3 nucleotide sequence: TGTGCCAGCAGCCTCGGACTAGGTGACTACAATGAGCAGTTCTTC.

V and J are TRBV10-2 and TRBJ2-7, with 8 bases lining up with TRBD2. The V segment lost 7 bases and the J segment 0 bases; nucleotides outside the gene matches: 5. Germline V lookup: CDR1 WSHSY, CDR2 SAAADI. This CDR3 is 14 amino acids long. CDR3 in amino acids: CASTGLDLSYEQYF. The CDR3 nucleotides read TGCGCCAGCACGGGACTAGACCTCTCCTACGAGCAGTACTTC.

The chain combines TRBV6-4 with TRBJ1-2; TRBD1 matches at 9 bases. V was clipped by 0 bases and J by 8 bases; unmatched bases: 4. Germline assignment: CDR1 MRHNA and CDR2 SNTAGT. CDR3 size: 14 residues. The CDR3 reads CASSDSDRGYGYTF. DNA for the CDR3: TGTGCCAGCAGTGACTCGGACAGGGGTTACGGCTACACCTTC.

The rearrangement joins TRBV27 to TRBJ2-7, with a tentative D call TRBD1 (6 bases). The V and J ends lost 6 bases and 0 bases respectively, with 12 bases between them. This CDR3 has 14 amino acids. Germline CDR1 reads MNHEY; CDR2 reads SMNVEV (reference sequence). This CDR3 is CASRWTVSSYEQYF. In DNA, the CDR3 is TGTGCCAGCAGGTGGACAGTGAGCTCCTACGAGCAGTACTTC.

This chain connects TRBV19 to TRBJ2-2; TRBD1 matches at 12 bases. The CDR3 extends over 15 amino acids. Trimming took 10 bases from V and 8 from J; bases not matched to a gene: 11. Germline CDR1 and CDR2: LNHDA and SQIVND (reference sequence). CDR3 residues: CATRGGTGGTGELFF. CDR3 DNA: TGTGCCACCAGAGGGGGGACAGGGGGCACTGGGGAGCTGTTTTTT. Combining the CDR3 with reference TRBV19 and TRBJ2-2 gives the whole variable domain DGGITQSPKYLFRKEGQNVTLSCEQNLNHDAMYWYRQDPGQGLRLIYYSQIVNDFQKGDIAEGYSVSREKKESFPLTVTSAQKNPTAFYLCATRGGTGGTGELFFGEGSRLTVL.

The V call is TRBV18, the J call TRBJ2-7; D gene ambiguous. This CDR3 spans 14 amino acids. V lost 5 bases and J 0 bases, leaving 11 bases between the germline ends. Germline CDR1 and CDR2: KGHSH and LQKENI. CDR3 nucleotide sequence: TGTGCCAGCTCATACTCATCTAGCTCCTACGAGCAGTACTTC. This sequence encodes CASSYSSSSYEQYF.

The J gene is TRBJ1-2, the V gene TRBV19; 8 bases are shared with TRBD1. After removal of 4 bases from V and 3 bases from J, the junction contained 7 bases not matched to a gene. This CDR3 has 15 residues. Germline lookup yields CDR1 LNHDA and CDR2 SQIVND (reference sequence). CDR3: CASSRWTGWDYGYTF. CDR3 DNA sequence: TGTGCCAGTAGTAGATGGACAGGGTGGGACTATGGCTACACCTTC. Filled out from reference TRBV19 and TRBJ1-2, the complete variable domain reads DGGITQSPKYLFRKEGQNVTLSCEQNLNHDAMYWYRQDPGQGLRLIYYSQIVNDFQKGDIAEGYSVSREKKESFPLTVTSAQKNPTAFYLCASSRWTGWDYGYTFGSGTRLTVV.

The DNA of the CDR3 is TGTGCCACCCAACGCGGGACAGGGTGGCCCCAGCATTTT. The encoded protein is CATQRGTGWPQHF. This sequence joins TRBV25-1 and TRBJ1-5; 9 bases line up with TRBD1. The CDR3 is made up of 13 amino acids. The V segment lost 10 bases and the J segment 9 bases; nucleotides outside the gene matches: 10. The germline gives CDR1 MGHDK, CDR2 SYGVNS. Full variable domain (missing parts from reference TRBV25-1 and TRBJ1-5): EADIYQTPRYLVIGTGKKITLECSQTMGHDKMYWYQQDPGMELHLIHYSYGVNSTEKGDLSSESTVSRIRTEHFPLTLESARPSHTSQYLCATQRGTGWPQHFGDGTRLSIL.

The V gene is TRBV5-1, the J gene TRBJ2-3; D is possibly TRBD1 (6 bases). CDR1 is SGHRS, CDR2 YFSETQ, per germline. The germline V and J ends were trimmed by 6 bases and 0 bases, with 14 bases remaining between them. This CDR3 comprises 15 residues. The CDR3 loop is CASTLSGQSTDTQYF. The CDR3 nucleotides read TGCGCCAGCACCCTGTCCGGACAGAGCACAGATACGCAGTATTTT.

The chain carries TRBV27 and TRBJ1-4; tentative D call: TRBD1 (5 bases). CDR3 length equals 15 residues. CDR1 is MNHEY, CDR2 SMNVEV, per germline (reference sequence). Trimming pared 2 bases from V and 3 bases from J, leaving 10 bases between. DNA of the CDR3: TGTGCCAGCAGTTTACTCCAGGGATCTAATGAAAAACTGTTTTTT. Amino acid sequence: CASSLLQGSNEKLFF.

A word on this clone: This sample includes further DNA sequences coding for the same CDR3. The chain is built from TRBV9 and TRBJ2-2, with 8 bases identical to TRBD2. The CDR3 contains 15 residues. In germline, CDR1 is SGDLS, CDR2 YYNGEE. The junction had 7 bases not matched to a gene; V was cut back by 4 bases and J by 5 bases. This chain's CDR3 is CASSPVAGNTGELFF. In DNA form, the CDR3 reads TGTGCCAGCAGCCCGGTAGCGGGGAATACCGGGGAGCTGTTTTTT.

The chain uses TRBV27 and TRBJ1-1, with TRBD1 as a possible D gene (6 bases). Germline assignment: CDR1 MNHEY and CDR2 SMNVEV (reference sequence). This CDR3 has 14 amino acids. Trimming stripped 8 bases from V and 1 base from J, with 14 bases between. The CDR3 nucleotides are TGTGCCAGCGGACTAGGGGGTACGAACACTGAAGCTTTCTTT. The encoded protein is CASGLGGTNTEAFF.

The CDR3 DNA reads as TGCGCCAGCAGCTTGGAGGGAGGGTACGAGCAGTACTTC. Protein: CASSLEGGYEQYF. The J gene is TRBJ2-7, the V gene TRBV5-1; 7 positions agree with TRBD2. CDR3 length: 13 amino acids. J lost 4 bases, V lost 0 bases, and 1 base had no gene match. The germline V gene encodes CDR1 SGHRS and CDR2 YFSETQ. The variable domain in full, with the rest retrieved from reference TRBV5-1 and TRBJ2-7, is KAGVTQTPRYLIKTRGQQVTLSCSPISGHRSVSWYQQTPGQGLQFLFEYFSETQRNKGNFPGRFSGRQFSNSRSEMNVSTLELGDSALYLCASSLEGGYEQYFGPGTRLTVT.

The V and J genes are TRBV7-2 and TRBJ2-5; TRBD1 matches 8 bases. The CDR3 has 13 residues. The germline V gene has CDR1 SGHTA and CDR2 FQGNSA. The J segment lost 6 bases and the V segment lost 5 bases, leaving 5 bases of the junction unmatched. CDR3 amino acids: CASSLGTGQTQYF. The CDR3 DNA reads TGTGCCAGCAGCCTCGGGACAGGACAGACCCAGTACTTC.

This chain connects TRBV18 to TRBJ2-5, with D possibly matching TRBD1 (7 bases). Germline V gene data show CDR1 as KGHSH and CDR2 as LQKENI. The length of the CDR3 is 15 residues. V was trimmed by 2 bases and J by 5 bases, leaving 15 bases between them. DNA for the CDR3: TGTGCCAGCTCACCATCAGGGGGGCGCGGGGAGACCCAGTACTTC. Translated: CASSPSGGRGETQYF.

The chain combines TRBV28 with TRBJ1-2, with TRBD1 matching over 7 bases. V was clipped by 2 bases and J by 2 bases; unmatched bases: 29. CDR3 size: 23 residues. Germline CDR1 and CDR2: MDHEN and SYDVKM. CDR3 amino acids: CASSLDPGQIDRASLLRNYGYTF. The CDR3, as DNA: TGTGCCAGCAGTTTAGATCCGGGACAGATCGATCGGGCCTCGCTACTACGGAACTATGGCTACACCTTC.